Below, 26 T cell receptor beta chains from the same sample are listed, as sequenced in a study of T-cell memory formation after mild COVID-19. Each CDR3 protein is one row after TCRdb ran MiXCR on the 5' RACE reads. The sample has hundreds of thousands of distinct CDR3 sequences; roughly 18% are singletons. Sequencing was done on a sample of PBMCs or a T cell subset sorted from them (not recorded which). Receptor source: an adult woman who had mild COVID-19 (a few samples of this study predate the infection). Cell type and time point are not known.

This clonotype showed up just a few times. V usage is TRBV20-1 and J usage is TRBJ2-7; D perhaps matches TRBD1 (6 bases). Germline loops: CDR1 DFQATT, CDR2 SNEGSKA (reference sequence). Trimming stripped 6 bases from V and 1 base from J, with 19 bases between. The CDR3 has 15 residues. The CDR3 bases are TGCAGTGCCGAGAAAGATTGGGGGCATTCCTACGAGCAGTACTTC. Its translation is CSAEKDWGHSYEQYF.

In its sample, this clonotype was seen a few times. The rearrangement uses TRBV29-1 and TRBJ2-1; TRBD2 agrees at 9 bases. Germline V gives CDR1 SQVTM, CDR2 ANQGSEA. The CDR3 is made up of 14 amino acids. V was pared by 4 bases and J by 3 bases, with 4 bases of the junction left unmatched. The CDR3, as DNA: TGCAGCGTTGCCGGGACTAGCAGCTACAATGAGCAGTTCTTC. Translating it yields CSVAGTSSYNEQFF.

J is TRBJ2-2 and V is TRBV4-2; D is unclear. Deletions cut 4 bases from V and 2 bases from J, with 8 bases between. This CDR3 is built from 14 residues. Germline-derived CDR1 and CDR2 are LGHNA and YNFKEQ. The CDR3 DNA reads TGTGCCAGCAGCCCATCTCGTAACACCGGGGAGCTGTTTTTT. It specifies CASSPSRNTGELFF.

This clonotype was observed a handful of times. CDR3 amino acids: CASSITSVNEQFF. CDR3 DNA: TGCGCCAGCAGCATAACTAGCGTCAATGAGCAGTTCTTC. The V call is TRBV5-1, the J call TRBJ2-1; 7 bases align to TRBD2. The CDR3 runs to 13 residues. The germline gives CDR1 SGHRS, CDR2 YFSETQ. The ends lost 4 bases at V and 6 bases at J; junction bases unmatched: 4. Filled out from reference TRBV5-1 and TRBJ2-1, the complete variable domain reads KAGVTQTPRYLIKTRGQQVTLSCSPISGHRSVSWYQQTPGQGLQFLFEYFSETQRNKGNFPGRFSGRQFSNSRSEMNVSTLELGDSALYLCASSITSVNEQFFGPGTRLTVL.

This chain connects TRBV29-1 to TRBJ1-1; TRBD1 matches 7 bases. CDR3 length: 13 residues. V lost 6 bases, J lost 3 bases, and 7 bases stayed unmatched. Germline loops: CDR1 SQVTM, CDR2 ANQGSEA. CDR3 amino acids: CSVIGTVHTEAFF. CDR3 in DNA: TGCAGCGTCATCGGGACAGTTCACACTGAAGCTTTCTTT.

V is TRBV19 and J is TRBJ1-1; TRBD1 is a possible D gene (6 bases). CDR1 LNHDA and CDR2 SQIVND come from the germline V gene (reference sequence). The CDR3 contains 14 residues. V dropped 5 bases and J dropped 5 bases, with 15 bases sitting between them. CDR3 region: CASSFFRGDTEAFF. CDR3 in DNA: TGTGCCAGTAGTTTCTTTAGGGGGGATACTGAAGCTTTCTTT.

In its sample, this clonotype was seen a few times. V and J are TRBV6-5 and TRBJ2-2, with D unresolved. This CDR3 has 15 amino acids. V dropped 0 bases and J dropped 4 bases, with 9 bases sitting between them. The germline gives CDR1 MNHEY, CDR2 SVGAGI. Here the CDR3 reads CASSYSSFSTGELFF. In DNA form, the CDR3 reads TGTGCCAGCAGTTACTCATCTTTTTCCACCGGGGAGCTGTTTTTT.

CDR3 nucleotide sequence: TGTGCCAGCAGTCGGGGGGGGCCGGAAGAGACCCAGTACTTC. The encoded protein is CASSRGGPEETQYF. The chain employs TRBV6-6 and TRBJ2-5; 8 positions match TRBD2. V lost 5 bases to trimming and J lost 3 bases; unmatched junction nucleotides: 5. This CDR3 region has 14 residues. The germline gives CDR1 MNHNY, CDR2 SVGAGI (reference sequence).

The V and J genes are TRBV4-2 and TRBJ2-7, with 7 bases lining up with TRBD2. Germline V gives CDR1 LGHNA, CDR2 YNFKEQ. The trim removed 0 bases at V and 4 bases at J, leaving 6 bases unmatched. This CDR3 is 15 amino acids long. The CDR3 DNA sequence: TGTGCCAGCAGCCAAGATTTGGGGGGGGGTTACGAGCAGTACTTC. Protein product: CASSQDLGGGYEQYF.

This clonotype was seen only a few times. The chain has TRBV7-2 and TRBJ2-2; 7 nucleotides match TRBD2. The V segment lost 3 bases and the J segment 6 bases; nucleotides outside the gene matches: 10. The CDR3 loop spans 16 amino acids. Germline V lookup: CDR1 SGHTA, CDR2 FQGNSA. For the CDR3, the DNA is TGTGCCAGCAGCTTGTTCGGGGGAGGGCCTCCCGGGGAGCTGTTTTTT. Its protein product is CASSLFGGGPPGELFF.

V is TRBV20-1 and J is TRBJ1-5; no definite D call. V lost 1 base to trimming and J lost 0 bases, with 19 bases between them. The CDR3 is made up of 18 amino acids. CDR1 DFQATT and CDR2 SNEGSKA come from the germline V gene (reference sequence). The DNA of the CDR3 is TGCAGTGCTAGAGCCTACCTCGAGAAGGGCGATAGCAATCAGCCCCAGCATTTT. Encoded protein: CSARAYLEKGDSNQPQHF.

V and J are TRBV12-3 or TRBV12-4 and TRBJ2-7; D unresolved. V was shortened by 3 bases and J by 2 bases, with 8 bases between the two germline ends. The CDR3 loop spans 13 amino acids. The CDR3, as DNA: TGTGCCAGCAGTTTTTCCTGGGCCTACGAGCAGTACTTC. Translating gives CASSFSWAYEQYF.

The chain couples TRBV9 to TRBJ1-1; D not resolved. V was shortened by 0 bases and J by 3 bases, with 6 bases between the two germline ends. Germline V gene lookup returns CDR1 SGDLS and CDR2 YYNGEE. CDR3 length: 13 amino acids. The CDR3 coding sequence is TGTGCCAGCAGCGTAGCGGGGTACACTGAAGCTTTCTTT. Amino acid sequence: CASSVAGYTEAFF. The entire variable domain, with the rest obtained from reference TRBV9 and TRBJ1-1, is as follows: DSGVTQTPKHLITATGQRVTLRCSPRSGDLSVYWYQQSLDQGLQFLIQYYNGEERAKGNILERFSAQQFPDLHSELNLSSLELGDSALYFCASSVAGYTEAFFGQGTRLTVV.

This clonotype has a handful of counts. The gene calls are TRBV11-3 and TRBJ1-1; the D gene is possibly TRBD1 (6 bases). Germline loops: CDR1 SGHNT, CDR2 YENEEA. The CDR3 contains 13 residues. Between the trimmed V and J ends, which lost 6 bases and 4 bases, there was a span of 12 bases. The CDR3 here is CASSQGRVTEAFF. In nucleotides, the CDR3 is TGTGCCAGCAGTCAGGGGCGAGTCACTGAAGCTTTCTTT. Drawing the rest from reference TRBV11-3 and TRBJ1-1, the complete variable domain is EAGVVQSPRYKIIEKKQPVAFWCNPISGHNTLYWYLQNLGQGPELLIRYENEEAVDDSQLPKDRFSAERLKGVDSTLKIQPAELGDSAVYLCASSQGRVTEAFFGQGTRLTVV.

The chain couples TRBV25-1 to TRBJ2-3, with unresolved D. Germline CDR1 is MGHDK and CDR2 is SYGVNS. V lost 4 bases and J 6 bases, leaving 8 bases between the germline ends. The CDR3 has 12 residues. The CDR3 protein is CASSVSRDTQYF. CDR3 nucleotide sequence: TGTGCCAGCAGTGTTTCTAGGGATACGCAGTATTTT.

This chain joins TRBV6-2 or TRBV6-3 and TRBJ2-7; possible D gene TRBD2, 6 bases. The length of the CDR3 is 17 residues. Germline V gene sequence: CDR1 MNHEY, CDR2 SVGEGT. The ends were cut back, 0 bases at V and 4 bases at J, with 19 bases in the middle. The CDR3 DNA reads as TGTGCCAGCAGTTACTCGATGGCGGGGCCCTCCCCATACGAGCAGTACTTC. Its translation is CASSYSMAGPSPYEQYF.

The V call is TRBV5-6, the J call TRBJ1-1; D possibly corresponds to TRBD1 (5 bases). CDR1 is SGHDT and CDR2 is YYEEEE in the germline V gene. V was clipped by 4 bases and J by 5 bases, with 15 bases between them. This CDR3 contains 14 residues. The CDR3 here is CASSAGVGPTEAFF. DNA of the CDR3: TGTGCCAGCAGCGCGGGAGTGGGACCAACTGAAGCTTTCTTT.

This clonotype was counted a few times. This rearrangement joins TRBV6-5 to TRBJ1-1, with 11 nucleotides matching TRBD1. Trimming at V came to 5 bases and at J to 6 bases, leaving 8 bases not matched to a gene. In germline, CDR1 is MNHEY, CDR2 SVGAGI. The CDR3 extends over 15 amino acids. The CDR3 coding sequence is TGTGCCAGCAGTGCCCTCGGGACAGGGGGTCCTGAAGCTTTCTTT. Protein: CASSALGTGGPEAFF.

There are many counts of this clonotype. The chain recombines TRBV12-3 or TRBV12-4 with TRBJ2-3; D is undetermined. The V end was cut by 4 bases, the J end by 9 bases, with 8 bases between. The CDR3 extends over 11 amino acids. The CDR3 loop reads CASSSPGTQYF. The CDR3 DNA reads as TGTGCCAGCAGTTCTCCCGGGACGCAGTATTTT.

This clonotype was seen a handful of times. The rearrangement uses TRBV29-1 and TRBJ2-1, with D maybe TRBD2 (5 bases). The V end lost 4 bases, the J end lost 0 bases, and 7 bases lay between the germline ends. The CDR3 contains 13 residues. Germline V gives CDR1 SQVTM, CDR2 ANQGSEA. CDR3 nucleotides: TGCAGCGTTGTAGGGAGCTCCTACAATGAGCAGTTCTTC. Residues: CSVVGSSYNEQFF.

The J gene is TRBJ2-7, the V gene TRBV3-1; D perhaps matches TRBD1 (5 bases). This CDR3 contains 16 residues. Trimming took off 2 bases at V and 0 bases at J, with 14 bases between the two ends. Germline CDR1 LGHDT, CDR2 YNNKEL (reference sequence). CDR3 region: CASSQLGALTSYEQYF. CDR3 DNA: TGTGCCAGCAGCCAACTAGGGGCGCTTACCTCCTACGAGCAGTACTTC.

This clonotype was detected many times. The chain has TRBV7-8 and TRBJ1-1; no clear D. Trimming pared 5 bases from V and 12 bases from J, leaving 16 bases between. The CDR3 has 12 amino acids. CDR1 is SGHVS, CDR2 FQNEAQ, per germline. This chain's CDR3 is CASSQRTKETFF. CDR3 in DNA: TGTGCCAGCAGCCAAAGGACCAAGGAGACTTTCTTT.

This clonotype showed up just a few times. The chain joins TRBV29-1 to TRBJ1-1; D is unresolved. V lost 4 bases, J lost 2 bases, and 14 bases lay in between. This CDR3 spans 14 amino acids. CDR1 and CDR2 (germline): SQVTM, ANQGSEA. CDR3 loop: CSVAGGQKNTEAFF. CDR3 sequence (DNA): TGCAGCGTTGCGGGTGGTCAGAAAAACACTGAAGCTTTCTTT.

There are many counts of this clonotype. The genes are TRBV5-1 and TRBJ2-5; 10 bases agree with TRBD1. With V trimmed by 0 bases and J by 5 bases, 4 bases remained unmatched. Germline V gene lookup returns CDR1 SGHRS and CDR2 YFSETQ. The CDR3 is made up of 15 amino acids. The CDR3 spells CASSLGQGAGETQYF. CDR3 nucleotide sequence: TGCGCCAGCAGCTTGGGACAGGGGGCAGGGGAGACCCAGTACTTC.

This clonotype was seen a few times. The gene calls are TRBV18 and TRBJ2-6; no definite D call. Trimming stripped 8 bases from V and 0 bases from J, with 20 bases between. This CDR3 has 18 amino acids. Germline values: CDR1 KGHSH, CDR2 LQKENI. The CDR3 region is CASHRQGELNSGANVLTF. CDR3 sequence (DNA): TGTGCCAGCCACCGACAAGGAGAGCTGAACTCTGGGGCCAACGTCCTGACTTTC.

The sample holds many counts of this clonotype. DNA for the CDR3: TGTGCCAGCAGCTTACAGGGACAGGTGAACACTGAAGCTTTCTTT. Amino acids: CASSLQGQVNTEAFF. The chain couples TRBV7-2 to TRBJ1-1, with 8 bases lining up with TRBD1. This CDR3 comprises 15 residues. The V gene end was trimmed by 2 bases and the J gene end by 0 bases; junction bases not matched to a gene: 2. The germline V gene encodes CDR1 SGHTA and CDR2 FQGNSA.